These 30 T cell receptor beta chains came from one sample sequenced in a study of cytomegalovirus exposure and HLA in healthy donors. PCR employed 60 Vbeta and 13 Jbeta primers. TCRdb's copy holds only in-frame clones and misses some; the assay was immunoSEQ multiplex PCR. The table includes approximately 160,000 clones, around two thirds detected once. Sequencing was carried out using PBMCs. The receptors originated from a man between 50 and 59 years old in good health and CMV-seronegative.

The V and J genes are TRBV2 and TRBJ1-3, with D unclear. CDR1 and CDR2 from the germline V gene are SNHLY and FYNNEI. Trimming stripped 8 bases from V and 0 bases from J, with 8 bases between. The CDR3 covers 13 residues. As DNA, the CDR3 is TGTGCCAGCGGAGTGGACTCTGGAAACACCATATATTTT. It yields the protein CASGVDSGNTIYF. Full variable domain (remainder filled in from reference TRBV2 and TRBJ1-3): EPEVTQTPSHQVTQMGQEVILRCVPISNHLYFYWYRQILGQKVEFLVSFYNNEISEKSEIFDDQFSVERPDGSNFTLKIRSTKLEDSAMYFCASGVDSGNTIYFGEGSWLTVV.

This clone occurred once. The chain has TRBV14 and TRBJ2-1; the match to TRBD2 covers 7 bases. Germline values: CDR1 SGHDN, CDR2 FVKESK. The CDR3 is made up of 16 amino acids. V trimming: 4 bases; J trimming: 4 bases; junction bases outside the gene matches: 10. The CDR3 DNA is TGTGCCAGCAGCCCAGCGGGGACTGATGATTACAATGAGCAGTTCTTC. Amino acid sequence: CASSPAGTDDYNEQFF.

V is TRBV19 and J is TRBJ2-5; 11 nucleotides agree with TRBD2. The CDR3 spans 16 residues. The J segment lost 0 bases and the V segment lost 5 bases, leaving 5 bases of the junction unmatched. Germline CDR1 and CDR2: LNHDA and SQIVND (reference sequence). As DNA, the CDR3 is TGTGCCAGTAGTCCGGGGACTAGCGGATACCAAGAGACCCAGTACTTC. Translating gives CASSPGTSGYQETQYF. Full variable domain (outside the CDR3, taken from reference TRBV19 and TRBJ2-5): DGGITQSPKYLFRKEGQNVTLSCEQNLNHDAMYWYRQDPGQGLRLIYYSQIVNDFQKGDIAEGYSVSREKKESFPLTVTSAQKNPTAFYLCASSPGTSGYQETQYFGPGTRLLVL.

In its sample, this clone was seen once. The chain couples TRBV6-1 to TRBJ2-1, with a tentative D call TRBD2 (5 bases). The germline V gene has CDR1 MNHNS and CDR2 SASEGT. The CDR3 consists of 14 residues. V was shortened by 6 bases and J by 9 bases, with 18 bases between the two germline ends. The CDR3 here is CASSALPGSGEQFF. The CDR3 DNA sequence: TGTGCCAGCAGCGCCCTACCGGGGTCGGGTGAGCAGTTCTTC.

V and J are TRBV15 and TRBJ1-1; D perhaps matches TRBD1 (6 bases). CDR1 and CDR2 (germline): LNHNV, YYDKDF (reference sequence). Deletions cut 1 base from V and 10 bases from J, with 13 bases between. There are 13 residues in the CDR3. The CDR3 spells CATSRGWGRGAFF. The CDR3 DNA reads as TGTGCCACCAGCAGAGGGTGGGGGCGAGGAGCTTTCTTT. Supplemented by reference TRBV15 and TRBJ1-1, the full variable domain reads DAMVIQNPRYQVTQFGKPVTLSCSQTLNHNVMYWYQQKSSQAPKLLFHYYDKDFNNEADTPDNFQSRRPNTSFCFLDIRSPGLGDTAMYLCATSRGWGRGAFFGQGTRLTVV.

This chain connects TRBV6-4 to TRBJ2-2, with TRBD2 matching over 7 bases. The CDR3 totals 15 residues. CDR1 is MRHNA, CDR2 SNTAGT, per germline. V lost 2 bases to trimming and J lost 6 bases; unmatched junction nucleotides: 6. CDR3 in amino acids: CASSDVGGTAGELFF. The DNA for the CDR3 is TGTGCCAGCAGTGACGTGGGAGGGACGGCCGGGGAGCTGTTTTTT.

The chain links TRBV19 to TRBJ1-5; the match to TRBD1 covers 9 bases. J was trimmed by 6 bases and V by 8 bases; bases with no gene match: 11. The CDR3 extends over 15 amino acids. Per germline, CDR1 LNHDA and CDR2 SQIVND (reference sequence). For the CDR3, the DNA is TGTGCCAGTGGTGGGCCCCAGGGACAGGGTCAGCCCCAGCATTTT. It translates to CASGGPQGQGQPQHF.

This clone has only a few counts. The chain combines TRBV18 with TRBJ2-2, with 7 bases that match TRBD2. V shed 6 bases, J shed 5 bases, and the junction held 9 bases outside the gene matches. Germline-derived CDR1 and CDR2 are KGHSH and LQKENI. The length of the CDR3 is 15 residues. CDR3 region: CASSPSLAETGELFF. CDR3 nucleotides: TGTGCCAGCTCCCCCAGCCTAGCGGAAACCGGGGAGCTGTTTTTT.

The V gene is TRBV2, the J gene TRBJ1-2; unclear D gene. The V end lost 7 bases, the J end lost 0 bases, and 15 bases lay between the germline ends. This CDR3 has 15 residues. CDR1 and CDR2 from the germline V gene are SNHLY and FYNNEI. This CDR3 is CASKSEGSANYGYTF. In DNA, the CDR3 is TGTGCCAGCAAGTCTGAGGGCAGCGCTAACTATGGCTACACCTTC.

This clone was counted only a few times. V is TRBV2 and J is TRBJ1-2; 7 nucleotides agree with TRBD1. The CDR3 is 14 amino acids. Germline values: CDR1 SNHLY, CDR2 FYNNEI. The V and J ends lost 8 bases and 1 base, in that order; junction bases with no gene match: 7. The CDR3 spells CASRGTVLNYGYTF. The CDR3 DNA sequence: TGTGCCAGCCGAGGGACAGTGCTTAACTATGGCTACACCTTC.

The rearrangement joins TRBV6-1 to TRBJ1-2; tentative D call: TRBD1 (5 bases). Germline V gene data show CDR1 as MNHNS and CDR2 as SASEGT. Trimming pared 7 bases from V and 5 bases from J, leaving 11 bases between. CDR3 size: 12 residues. CDR3 nucleotide sequence: TGTGCCAGCATGACAGAGTTATATGGCTACACCTTC. It encodes CASMTELYGYTF.

This clone appeared a few times. This chain joins TRBV4-3 and TRBJ1-6; D is uncertain. V was trimmed by 0 bases and J by 7 bases, leaving 16 bases between them. The CDR3 spans 17 residues. Per germline, CDR1 LGHNA and CDR2 YSLEER. The CDR3 sequence: CASSQDRRGTGNSPLHF. CDR3 DNA sequence: TGCGCCAGCAGCCAAGATCGGCGGGGTACGGGGAATTCACCCCTCCACTTT.

This chain joins TRBV6-6 and TRBJ2-7; 9 bases line up with TRBD1. The V gene's germline CDR1 is MNHNY and CDR2 SVGAGI (reference sequence). The CDR3 length is 15 residues. Unmatched junction bases numbered 10, after V lost 4 bases and J lost 6 bases. The CDR3 sequence is CASSSNPGQGSEQYF. CDR3 coding DNA: TGTGCCAGCAGTTCCAACCCGGGACAGGGTTCCGAGCAGTACTTC.

The chain combines TRBV2 with TRBJ1-2; D perhaps matches TRBD1 (6 bases). This CDR3 comprises 12 residues. V was cut by 2 bases and J by 8 bases, with 9 bases left in between. Looked up from germline, CDR1 is SNHLY and CDR2 is FYNNEI. In nucleotides, the CDR3 is TGTGCCAGCAGTGAAACAGGGATGGGCTACACCTTC. Encoded protein: CASSETGMGYTF.

The genes are TRBV14 and TRBJ2-1; TRBD1 matches at 7 bases. Trimming cost V 4 bases and J 6 bases; bases outside gene matches: 9. Germline CDR1 reads SGHDN; CDR2 reads FVKESK. This CDR3 region has 15 residues. CDR3 nucleotide sequence: TGTGCCAGCAGCCGCAGGGGGTCAAGAGGCAATGAGCAGTTCTTC. Translated, it gives CASSRRGSRGNEQFF.

This chain joins TRBV19 and TRBJ1-1; 7 bases agree with TRBD1. The V gene's germline CDR1 is LNHDA and CDR2 SQIVND (reference sequence). The CDR3 is made up of 16 amino acids. V trimming: 9 bases; J trimming: 3 bases; junction bases outside the gene matches: 16. The CDR3: CASKGEPGQTHTEAFF. The CDR3 DNA is TGTGCCAGCAAAGGGGAACCGGGACAGACACACACTGAAGCTTTCTTT. Full variable domain (remainder filled in from reference TRBV19 and TRBJ1-1): DGGITQSPKYLFRKEGQNVTLSCEQNLNHDAMYWYRQDPGQGLRLIYYSQIVNDFQKGDIAEGYSVSREKKESFPLTVTSAQKNPTAFYLCASKGEPGQTHTEAFFGQGTRLTVV.

The V gene is TRBV6-1, the J gene TRBJ2-7, with 8 bases lining up with TRBD2. This CDR3 region has 14 residues. Unmatched junction bases numbered 12, after V lost 7 bases and J lost 7 bases. Germline V CDR1 and CDR2: MNHNS, SASEGT. CDR3 loop: CASMNEPGLGEQYF. As DNA, the CDR3 is TGTGCCAGCATGAACGAACCGGGACTAGGGGAGCAGTACTTC.

The chain recombines TRBV19 with TRBJ1-2, with D possibly being TRBD1 (5 bases). The length of the CDR3 is 17 residues. Trimming cost V 5 bases and J 0 bases, with 19 bases left between them. Per germline, CDR1 LNHDA and CDR2 SQIVND (reference sequence). The CDR3 reads CASSPWTPGKSNYGYTF. In DNA form, the CDR3 reads TGTGCCAGTAGTCCTTGGACACCCGGAAAGTCTAACTATGGCTACACCTTC.

J is TRBJ1-4 and V is TRBV11-2, with 10 bases aligning to TRBD1. Trimming removed 4 bases from V and 5 bases from J; junction bases left unmatched: 7. This CDR3 has 16 amino acids. Per germline, CDR1 SGHAT and CDR2 FQNNGV. The DNA for the CDR3 is TGTGCCAGCAGCTCAACCCGGACAGGGGGGAATGAAAAACTGTTTTTT. Translated: CASSSTRTGGNEKLFF.

This clone showed up just a few times. This sequence joins TRBV6-1 and TRBJ2-7, with D possibly TRBD1 on 5 matching bases. CDR1 is MNHNS and CDR2 is SASEGT in the germline V gene. This CDR3 contains 14 residues. The ends were cut back, 6 bases at V and 3 bases at J, with 15 bases in the middle. The CDR3 loop is CASSRMGLGYEQYF. In DNA form, the CDR3 reads TGTGCCAGCAGCCGGATGGGGCTGGGCTACGAGCAGTACTTC.

The rearrangement joins TRBV27 to TRBJ1-1, with D possibly matching TRBD1 (5 bases). Trimming left V 2 bases short and J 1 base short, with 11 bases between. Germline V gene data show CDR1 as MNHEY and CDR2 as SMNVEV (reference sequence). This CDR3 comprises 15 residues. CDR3 sequence reads: CASSLQGLPNTEAFF. CDR3 bases: TGTGCCAGCAGTTTACAGGGCCTGCCGAACACTGAAGCTTTCTTT.

The chain recombines TRBV11-3 with TRBJ2-2; D is perhaps TRBD2 (5 bases). Trimming stripped 5 bases from V and 2 bases from J, with 12 bases between. The CDR3 covers 15 residues. Germline CDR1 and CDR2: SGHNT and YENEEA. CDR3 loop: CASSHGGVNTGELFF. The CDR3 DNA reads TGTGCCAGCAGCCACGGAGGTGTAAACACCGGGGAGCTGTTTTTT. The full variable domain, its missing parts supplied by reference TRBV11-3 and TRBJ2-2, is EAGVVQSPRYKIIEKKQPVAFWCNPISGHNTLYWYLQNLGQGPELLIRYENEEAVDDSQLPKDRFSAERLKGVDSTLKIQPAELGDSAVYLCASSHGGVNTGELFFGEGSRLTVL.

This clone was seen only a few times. The chain joins TRBV6-1 to TRBJ2-3; 9 bases line up with TRBD2. Germline CDR1 reads MNHNS; CDR2 reads SASEGT. Trimming took 3 bases from V and 6 from J; bases not matched to a gene: 7. This CDR3 region has 15 residues. CDR3 in amino acids: CASSERRGGYDTQYF. The CDR3 DNA follows: TGTGCCAGCAGTGAGCGGCGGGGGGGCTACGATACGCAGTATTTT.

The chain links TRBV11-2 to TRBJ1-6, with D tentatively TRBD1 (6 bases). CDR3 length: 19 amino acids. The germline V gene has CDR1 SGHAT and CDR2 FQNNGV. Trimming shortened V by 2 bases and J by 0 bases, and 17 bases separated the two germline ends. The CDR3 sequence is CASSLPRGGRSSYNSPLHF. The CDR3 DNA is TGTGCCAGCAGCTTACCCCGGGGGGGCAGGAGCTCCTATAATTCACCCCTCCACTTT.

The chain couples TRBV18 to TRBJ1-2, with 8 bases matching TRBD1. Germline V gives CDR1 KGHSH, CDR2 LQKENI. J lost 0 bases, V lost 2 bases, and 14 bases had no gene match. There are 19 residues in the CDR3. CDR3 protein: CASSPYGGDRLNSNYGYTF. CDR3 DNA: TGTGCCAGCTCACCATATGGCGGGGACAGGCTGAATTCTAACTATGGCTACACCTTC.

This clone has just one count. The V gene is TRBV7-2, the J gene TRBJ2-7; 10 bases map to TRBD1. With V trimmed by 6 bases and J by 2 bases, 7 bases remained unmatched. In germline, CDR1 is SGHTA, CDR2 FQGNSA. CDR3 length: 15 amino acids. The CDR3 loop is CASRPRQGAPYEQYF. For the CDR3, the DNA is TGTGCCAGCAGACCCCGACAGGGGGCCCCCTACGAGCAGTACTTC.

This chain links TRBV2 with TRBJ1-5, with TRBD1 matching 8 bases. Germline lookup yields CDR1 SNHLY and CDR2 FYNNEI. After removal of 1 base from V and 6 bases from J, the junction contained 5 bases not matched to a gene. CDR3 length equals 15 residues. The CDR3 DNA follows: TGTGCCAGCAGTGAAGGAGCAGGGGGCTTTCAGCCCCAGCATTTT. Translated: CASSEGAGGFQPQHF. Filled out from reference TRBV2 and TRBJ1-5, the complete variable domain reads EPEVTQTPSHQVTQMGQEVILRCVPISNHLYFYWYRQILGQKVEFLVSFYNNEISEKSEIFDDQFSVERPDGSNFTLKIRSTKLEDSAMYFCASSEGAGGFQPQHFGDGTRLSIL.

This chain connects TRBV7-9 to TRBJ2-2; the match to TRBD2 covers 10 bases. The CDR3 contains 17 residues. Trimming took 2 bases from V and 3 from J; bases not matched to a gene: 6. CDR1 is SEHNR, CDR2 FQNEAQ, per germline (reference sequence). The CDR3 loop reads CASSLIELAGYTGELFF. CDR3 DNA: TGTGCCAGCAGCTTAATTGAACTAGCGGGGTACACCGGGGAGCTGTTTTTT.

The V call is TRBV7-2, the J call TRBJ1-3, with TRBD1 matching 7 bases. With V trimmed by 2 bases and J by 2 bases, 3 bases remained unmatched. Germline loops: CDR1 SGHTA, CDR2 FQGNSA. This CDR3 region has 15 residues. The CDR3 bases are TGTGCCAGCAGCTTAAACAGGGGACCTGGAAACACCATATATTTT. This gives the protein CASSLNRGPGNTIYF. The full variable domain, in which reference TRBV7-2 and TRBJ1-3 provide the parts outside the CDR3, is GAGVSQSPSNKVTEKGKDVELRCDPISGHTALYWYRQSLGQGLEFLIYFQGNSAPDKSGLPSDRFSAERTGGSVSTLTIQRTQQEDSAVYLCASSLNRGPGNTIYFGEGSWLTVV.

The genes are TRBV27 and TRBJ1-1; the D is unclear. The CDR3 is 15 residues long. V was pared by 5 bases and J by 0 bases, with 13 bases between. The germline gives CDR1 MNHEY, CDR2 SMNVEV (reference sequence). DNA of the CDR3: TGTGCCAGCAGTCCCCGCCCCACGGTGAACACTGAAGCTTTCTTT. Amino acid sequence: CASSPRPTVNTEAFF.